The T cell receptor beta chain under discussion was sequenced for a study of neurological immune-mediated disorders. Findings and caveats of the study: The multiple sclerosis repertoire cluster was not associated with any clinical or MRI feature. Among expanded clones, no CDR3 amino acid sequences were shared across subjects, a pattern suggesting private repertoires in all groups.

This clonotype was seen at least ten times. No antigen is known for it. Source material was 2 million unsorted PBMCs, stored at -80 °C in RNAlater. TCRdb called the 5' RACE reads again in MiXCR, with one record for every CDR3 protein. The data contain approximately 130,000 distinct CDR3 sequences, roughly 3.2% of them seen just once; the ten biggest clones take up 1.3%. This clonotype was sampled from a woman aged 30 to 39 with multiple sclerosis. The sample comprised PBMCs.

CDR3 sequence reads: CASRALVTSNTGELFF. The CDR3 DNA reads as TGCGCCAGCAGGGCTTTAGTGACAAGTAACACCGGGGAGCTGTTTTTT. The rearrangement joins TRBV5-1 to TRBJ2-2; D is unclear. The CDR3 extends over 16 amino acids. CDR1 and CDR2 (germline): SGHRS, YFSETQ. Trimming removed 5 bases at V and 2 bases at J, with 16 bases between.